This T cell receptor beta chain was sequenced for a study of T cells after yellow fever vaccination. Study-wide context: With SMART-Seq v4 Ultra Low Input, the fractions containing low cell numbers were prepared.

This clonotype was counted only a few times. TCRdb used MiXCR to reprocess the 5' RACE reads, holding one entry per CDR3 protein. The table lists just under 600,000 distinct CDR3 sequences, roughly 13% of them singletons. The specimen was PBMCs, collected on the day of the yellow fever booster vaccination. The clonotype comes from a man under 40 who received the YFV17D yellow fever vaccine.

In DNA, the CDR3 is TGCGCCAGCAGCTTGATCTCAGCGGGGTGGGAGCAGTTCTTC. It yields the protein CASSLISAGWEQFF. V and J are TRBV5-1 and TRBJ2-1, with 7 bases that match TRBD2. Germline lookup yields CDR1 SGHRS and CDR2 YFSETQ. The CDR3 covers 14 residues. V was pared by 1 base and J by 10 bases, with 8 bases of the junction left unmatched.